This T cell receptor (beta chain) appears in the sequencing data of a study of technical replicates of blood from a handful of donors. Generated by immunoSEQ multiplex PCR, the TCRdb table keeps only in-frame clones and is missing some. This table has tens of thousands of clones, 90% to 95% appearing once. In germline, CDR1 is SEHNR, CDR2 FQNEAQ (reference sequence). The CDR3 has 14 residues. The ends lost 4 bases at V and 5 bases at J; junction bases unmatched: 4. The chain uses TRBV7-9 and TRBJ1-2, with 10 positions matching TRBD1. Sequences were obtained from PBMCs. This sequence originates from a human donor in good health. Some clones in this sample may be carry-over from other donors' samples. CDR3 DNA sequence: TGTGCCAGCAGCTGGGGACAGGGGAATTATGGCTACACCTTC. Its protein is CASSWGQGNYGYTF.